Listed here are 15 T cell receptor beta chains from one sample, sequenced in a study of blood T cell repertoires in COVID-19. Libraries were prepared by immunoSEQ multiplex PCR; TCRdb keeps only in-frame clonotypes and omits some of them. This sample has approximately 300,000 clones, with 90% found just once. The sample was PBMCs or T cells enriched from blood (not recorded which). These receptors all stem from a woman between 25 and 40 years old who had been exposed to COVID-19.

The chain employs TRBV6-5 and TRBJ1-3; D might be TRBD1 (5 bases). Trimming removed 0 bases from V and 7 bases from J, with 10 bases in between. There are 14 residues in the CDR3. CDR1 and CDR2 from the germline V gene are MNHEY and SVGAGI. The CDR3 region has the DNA TGTGCCAGCAGTTACTCGGACACTGACAACACCATATATTTT. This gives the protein CASSYSDTDNTIYF.

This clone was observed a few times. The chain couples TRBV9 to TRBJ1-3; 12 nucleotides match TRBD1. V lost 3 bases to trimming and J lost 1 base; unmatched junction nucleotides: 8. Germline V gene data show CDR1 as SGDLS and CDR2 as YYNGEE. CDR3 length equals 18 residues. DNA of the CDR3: TGTGCCAGCAGCGCCGGGACAGGGGGCCTAAATTCTGGAAACACCATATATTTT. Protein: CASSAGTGGLNSGNTIYF.

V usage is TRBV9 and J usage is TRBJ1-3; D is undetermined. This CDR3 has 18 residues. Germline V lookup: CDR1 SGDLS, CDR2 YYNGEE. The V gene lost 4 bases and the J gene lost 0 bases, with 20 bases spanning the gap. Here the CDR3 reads CASSPLTRPMSSGNTIYF. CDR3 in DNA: TGTGCCAGCAGCCCTCTTACGCGGCCTATGAGCTCTGGAAACACCATATATTTT.

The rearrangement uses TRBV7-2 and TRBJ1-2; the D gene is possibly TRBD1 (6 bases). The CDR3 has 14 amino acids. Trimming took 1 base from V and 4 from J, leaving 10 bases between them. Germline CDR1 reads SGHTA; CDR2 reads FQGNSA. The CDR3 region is CASSLGGQSYGYTF. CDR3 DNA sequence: TGTGCCAGCAGCTTAGGCGGACAGTCCTATGGCTACACCTTC.

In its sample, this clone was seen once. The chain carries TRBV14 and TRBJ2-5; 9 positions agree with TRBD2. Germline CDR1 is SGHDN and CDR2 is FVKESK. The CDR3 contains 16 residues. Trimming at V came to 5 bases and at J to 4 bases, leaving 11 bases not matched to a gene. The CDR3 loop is CASSEMTGLARETQYF. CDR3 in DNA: TGTGCCAGCAGCGAGATGACCGGACTAGCGCGAGAGACCCAGTACTTC.

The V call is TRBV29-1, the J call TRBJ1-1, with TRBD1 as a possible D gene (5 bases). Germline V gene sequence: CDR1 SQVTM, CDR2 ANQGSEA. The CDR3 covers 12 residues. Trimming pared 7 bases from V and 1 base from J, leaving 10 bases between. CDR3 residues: CSGGRGNTEAFF. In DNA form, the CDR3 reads TGCAGCGGGGGAAGGGGGAACACTGAAGCTTTCTTT.

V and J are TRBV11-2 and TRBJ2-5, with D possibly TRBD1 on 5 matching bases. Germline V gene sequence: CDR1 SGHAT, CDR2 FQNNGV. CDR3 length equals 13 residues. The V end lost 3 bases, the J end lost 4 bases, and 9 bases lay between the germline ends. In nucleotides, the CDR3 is TGTGCCAGCAGCTTGGGTAGGGGAGAGACCCAGTACTTC. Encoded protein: CASSLGRGETQYF.

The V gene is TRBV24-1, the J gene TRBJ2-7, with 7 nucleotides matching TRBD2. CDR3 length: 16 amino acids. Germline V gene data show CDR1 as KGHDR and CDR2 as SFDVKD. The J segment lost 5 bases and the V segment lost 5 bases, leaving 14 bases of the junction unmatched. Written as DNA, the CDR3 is TGTGCCACCAGTGTTCCGGGGAGGGGAGGAAGGGACGAGCAGTACTTC. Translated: CATSVPGRGGRDEQYF.

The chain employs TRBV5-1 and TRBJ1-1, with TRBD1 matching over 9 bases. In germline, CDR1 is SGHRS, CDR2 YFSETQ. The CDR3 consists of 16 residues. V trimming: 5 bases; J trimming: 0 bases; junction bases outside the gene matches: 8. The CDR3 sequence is CASRADRGNMNTEAFF. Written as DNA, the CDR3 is TGCGCCAGCAGAGCGGACAGGGGCAACATGAACACTGAAGCTTTCTTT.

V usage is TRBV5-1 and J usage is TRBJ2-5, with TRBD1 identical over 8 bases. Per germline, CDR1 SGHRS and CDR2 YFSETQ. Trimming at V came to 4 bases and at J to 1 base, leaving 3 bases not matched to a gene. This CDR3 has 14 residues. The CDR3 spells CASSPQGAQETQYF. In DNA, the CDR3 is TGCGCCAGCAGCCCCCAGGGGGCCCAAGAGACCCAGTACTTC.

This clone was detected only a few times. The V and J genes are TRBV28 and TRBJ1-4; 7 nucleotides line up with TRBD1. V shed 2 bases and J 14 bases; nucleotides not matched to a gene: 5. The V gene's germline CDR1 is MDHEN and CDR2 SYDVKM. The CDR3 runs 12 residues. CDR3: CASSLKTGRLFF. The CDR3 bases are TGTGCCAGCAGTTTAAAGACAGGGAGGCTGTTTTTT.

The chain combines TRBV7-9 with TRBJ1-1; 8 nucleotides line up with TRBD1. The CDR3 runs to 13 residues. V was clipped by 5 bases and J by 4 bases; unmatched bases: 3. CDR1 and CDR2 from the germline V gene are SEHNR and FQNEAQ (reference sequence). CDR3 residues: CASSIGQGTEAFF. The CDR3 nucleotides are TGTGCCAGCAGCATTGGACAGGGCACTGAAGCTTTCTTT.

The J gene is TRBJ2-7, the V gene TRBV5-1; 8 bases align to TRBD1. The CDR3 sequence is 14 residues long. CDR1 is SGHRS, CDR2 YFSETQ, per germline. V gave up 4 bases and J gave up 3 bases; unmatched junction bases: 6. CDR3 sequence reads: CASSVDRAYYEQYF. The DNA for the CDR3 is TGCGCCAGCAGCGTGGACAGGGCTTACTACGAGCAGTACTTC.

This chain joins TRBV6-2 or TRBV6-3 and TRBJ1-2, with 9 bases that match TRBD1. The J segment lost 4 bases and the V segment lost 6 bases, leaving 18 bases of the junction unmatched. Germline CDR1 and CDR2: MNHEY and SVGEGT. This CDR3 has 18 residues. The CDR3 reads CASSRPALGTGQSYGYTF. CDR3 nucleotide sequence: TGTGCCAGCAGCCGCCCGGCCCTCGGGACAGGGCAATCCTATGGCTACACCTTC.

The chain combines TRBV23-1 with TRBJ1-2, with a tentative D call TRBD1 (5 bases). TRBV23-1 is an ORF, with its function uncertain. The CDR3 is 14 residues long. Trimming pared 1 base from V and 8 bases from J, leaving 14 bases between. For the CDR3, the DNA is TGCGCCAGCAGTCAATTCAGGGCCCGGGAGGGCTACACCTTC. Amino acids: CASSQFRAREGYTF.